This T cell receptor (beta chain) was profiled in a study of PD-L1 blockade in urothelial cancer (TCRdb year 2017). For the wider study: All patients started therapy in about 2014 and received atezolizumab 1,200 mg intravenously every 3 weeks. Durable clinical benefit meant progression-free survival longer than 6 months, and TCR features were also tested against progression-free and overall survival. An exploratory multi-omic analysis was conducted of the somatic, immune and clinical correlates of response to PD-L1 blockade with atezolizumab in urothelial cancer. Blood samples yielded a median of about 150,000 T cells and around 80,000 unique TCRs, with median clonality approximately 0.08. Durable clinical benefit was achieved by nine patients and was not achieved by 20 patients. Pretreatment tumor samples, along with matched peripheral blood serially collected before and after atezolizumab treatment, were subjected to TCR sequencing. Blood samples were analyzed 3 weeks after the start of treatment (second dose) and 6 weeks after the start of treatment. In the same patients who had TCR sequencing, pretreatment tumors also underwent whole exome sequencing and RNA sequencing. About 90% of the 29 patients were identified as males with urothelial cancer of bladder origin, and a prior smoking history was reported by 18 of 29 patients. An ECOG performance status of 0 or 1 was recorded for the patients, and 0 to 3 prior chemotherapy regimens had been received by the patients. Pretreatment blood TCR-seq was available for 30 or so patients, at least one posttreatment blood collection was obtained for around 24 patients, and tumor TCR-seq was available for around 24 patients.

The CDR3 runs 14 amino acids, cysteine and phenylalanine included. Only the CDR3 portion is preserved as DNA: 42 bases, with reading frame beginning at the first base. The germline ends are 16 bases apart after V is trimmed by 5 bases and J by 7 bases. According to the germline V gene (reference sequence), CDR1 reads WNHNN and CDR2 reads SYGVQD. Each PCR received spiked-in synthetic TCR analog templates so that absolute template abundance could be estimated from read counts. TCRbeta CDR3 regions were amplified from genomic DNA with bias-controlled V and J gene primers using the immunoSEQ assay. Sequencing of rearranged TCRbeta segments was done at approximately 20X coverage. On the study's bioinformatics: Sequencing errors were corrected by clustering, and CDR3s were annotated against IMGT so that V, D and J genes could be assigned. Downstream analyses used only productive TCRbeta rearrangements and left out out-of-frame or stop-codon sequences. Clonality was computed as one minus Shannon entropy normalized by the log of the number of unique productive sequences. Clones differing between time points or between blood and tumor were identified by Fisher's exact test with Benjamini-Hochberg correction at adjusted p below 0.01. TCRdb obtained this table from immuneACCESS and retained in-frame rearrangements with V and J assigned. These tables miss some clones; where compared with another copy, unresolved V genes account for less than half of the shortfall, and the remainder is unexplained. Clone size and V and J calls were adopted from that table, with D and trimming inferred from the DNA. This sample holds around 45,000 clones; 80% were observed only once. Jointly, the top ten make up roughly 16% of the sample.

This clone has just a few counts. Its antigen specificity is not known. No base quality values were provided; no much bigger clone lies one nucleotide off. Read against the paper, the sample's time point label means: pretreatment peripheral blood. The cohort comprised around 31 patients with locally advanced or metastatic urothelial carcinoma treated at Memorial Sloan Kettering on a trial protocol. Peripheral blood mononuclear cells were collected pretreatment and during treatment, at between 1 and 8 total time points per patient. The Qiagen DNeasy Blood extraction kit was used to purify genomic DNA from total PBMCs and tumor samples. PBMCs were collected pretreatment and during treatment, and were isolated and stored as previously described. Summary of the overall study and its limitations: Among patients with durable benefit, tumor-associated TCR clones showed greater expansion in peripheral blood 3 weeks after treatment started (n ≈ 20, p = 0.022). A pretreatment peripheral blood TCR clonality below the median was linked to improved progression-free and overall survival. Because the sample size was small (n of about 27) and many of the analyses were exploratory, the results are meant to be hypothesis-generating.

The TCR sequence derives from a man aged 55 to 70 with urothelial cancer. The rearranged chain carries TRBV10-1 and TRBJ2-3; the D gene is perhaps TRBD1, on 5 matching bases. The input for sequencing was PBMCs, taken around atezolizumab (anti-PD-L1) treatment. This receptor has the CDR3 CASSPQGILNTQYF. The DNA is TGCGCCAGCAGTCCCCAGGGAATCTTAAATACGCAGTATTTT.